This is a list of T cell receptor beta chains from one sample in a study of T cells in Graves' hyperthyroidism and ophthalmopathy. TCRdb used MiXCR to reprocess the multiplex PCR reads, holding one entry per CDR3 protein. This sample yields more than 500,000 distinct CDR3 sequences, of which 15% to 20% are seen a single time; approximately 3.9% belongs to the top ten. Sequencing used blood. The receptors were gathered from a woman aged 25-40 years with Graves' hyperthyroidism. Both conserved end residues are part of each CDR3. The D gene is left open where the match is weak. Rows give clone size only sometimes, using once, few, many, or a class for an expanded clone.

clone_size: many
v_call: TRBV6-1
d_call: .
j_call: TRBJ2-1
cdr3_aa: CASRLGRYNEQFF
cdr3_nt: TGTGCCAGTAGGCTAGGGCGTTACAATGAGCAGTTCTTC

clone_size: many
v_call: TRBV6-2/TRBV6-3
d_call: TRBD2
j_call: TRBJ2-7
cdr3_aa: CASSYSSSGRTPQHEQYF
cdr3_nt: TGTGCCAGCAGTTACTCTTCTAGCGGGAGGACTCCTCAACACGAGCAGTACTTC

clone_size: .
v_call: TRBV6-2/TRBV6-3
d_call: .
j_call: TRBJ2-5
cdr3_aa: CASSYMGIQYF
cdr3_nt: TGTGCCAGCAGTTATATGGGGATCCAGTACTTC

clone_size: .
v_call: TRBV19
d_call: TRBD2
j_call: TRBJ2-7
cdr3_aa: CASSPRPPGGAPYEQYF
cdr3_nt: TGTGCCAGTAGTCCACGCCCCCCGGGGGGGGCCCCCTACGAGCAGTACTTC

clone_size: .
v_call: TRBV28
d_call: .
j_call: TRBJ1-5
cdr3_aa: CASRSTKYSSQPQHF
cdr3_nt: TGTGCCAGCAGGTCTACAAAATATAGCAGTCAGCCCCAGCATTTT

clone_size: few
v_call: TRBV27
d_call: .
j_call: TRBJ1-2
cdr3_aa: CASSFISGEVAGYTF
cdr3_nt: TGTGCCAGCAGTTTTATCTCAGGGGAGGTTGCTGGCTACACCTTC

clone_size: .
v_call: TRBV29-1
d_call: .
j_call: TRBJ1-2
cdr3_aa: CSVGYGVGYTF
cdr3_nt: TGCAGCGTAGGCTATGGAGTTGGCTACACCTTC

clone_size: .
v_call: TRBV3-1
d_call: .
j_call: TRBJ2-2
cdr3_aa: CASRLASTGELFF
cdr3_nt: TGTGCCAGCAGGTTAGCAAGCACCGGGGAGCTGTTTTTT

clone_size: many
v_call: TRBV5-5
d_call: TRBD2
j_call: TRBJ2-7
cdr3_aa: CASFRREGNEQYF
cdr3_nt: TGTGCCAGCTTCCGGCGGGAGGGCAACGAGCAGTACTTC

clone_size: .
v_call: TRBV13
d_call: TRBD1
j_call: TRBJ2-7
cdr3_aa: CASSDSTGDEQYF
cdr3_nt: TGTGCCAGCAGCGACTCGACAGGGGACGAGCAGTACTTC

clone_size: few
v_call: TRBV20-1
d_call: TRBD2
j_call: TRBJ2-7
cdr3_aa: CSARARGLAGIEQYF
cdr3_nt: TGCAGTGCTAGAGCCCGAGGACTAGCGGGGATCGAGCAGTACTTC

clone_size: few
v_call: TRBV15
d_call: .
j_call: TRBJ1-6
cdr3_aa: CATSRDEGLNNSPLHF
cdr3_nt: TGTGCCACCAGCAGAGATGAGGGCCTGAATAATTCACCCCTCCACTTT

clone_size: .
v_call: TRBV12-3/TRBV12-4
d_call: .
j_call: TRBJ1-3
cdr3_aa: CASSLHTIYF
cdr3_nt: TGTGCCAGCAGTTTGCACACCATATATTTT

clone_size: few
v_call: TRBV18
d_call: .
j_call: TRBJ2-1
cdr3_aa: CASSPRGQGRNEQFF
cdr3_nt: TGTGCCAGCTCACCTAGGGGCCAGGGGAGGAATGAGCAGTTCTTC

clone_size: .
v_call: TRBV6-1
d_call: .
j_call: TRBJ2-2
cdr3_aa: CASSEGPDTGELFF
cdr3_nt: TGTGCCAGCAGTGAAGGCCCGGACACCGGGGAGCTGTTTTTT

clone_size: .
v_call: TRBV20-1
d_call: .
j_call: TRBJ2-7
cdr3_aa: CSAQPRGRVGLYEQYF
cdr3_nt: TGCAGTGCTCAACCCCGGGGCAGGGTGGGGCTCTACGAGCAGTACTTC

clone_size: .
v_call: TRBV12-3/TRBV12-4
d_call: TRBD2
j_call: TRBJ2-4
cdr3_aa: CASSLMAGVVVKNIQYF
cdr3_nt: TGTGCCAGCAGTTTAATGGCGGGAGTGGTCGTCAAAAACATTCAGTACTTC

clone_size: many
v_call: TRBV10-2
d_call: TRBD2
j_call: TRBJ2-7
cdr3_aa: CASKRTSGTDEQYF
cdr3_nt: TGCGCCAGCAAAAGGACTAGCGGGACGGACGAGCAGTACTTC

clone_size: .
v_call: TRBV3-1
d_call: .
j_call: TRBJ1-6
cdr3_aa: CASSPRTVNNSPLHF
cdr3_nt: TGTGCCAGCAGCCCTCGGACAGTTAATAATTCACCCCTCCACTTT

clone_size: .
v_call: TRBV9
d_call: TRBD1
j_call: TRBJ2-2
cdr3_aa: CASSHPGTGENTGELFF
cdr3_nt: TGTGCCAGCAGCCACCCGGGGACAGGGGAAAACACCGGGGAGCTGTTTTTT

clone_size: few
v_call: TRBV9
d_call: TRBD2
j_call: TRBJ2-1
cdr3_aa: CASSTQGLAGDLEQFF
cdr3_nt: TGTGCCAGCAGCACCCAAGGACTAGCGGGAGATTTGGAGCAGTTCTTC

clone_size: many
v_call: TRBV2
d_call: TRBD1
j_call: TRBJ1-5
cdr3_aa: CASGQGKQPQHF
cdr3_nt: TGTGCCAGCGGACAGGGCAAACAGCCCCAGCATTTT

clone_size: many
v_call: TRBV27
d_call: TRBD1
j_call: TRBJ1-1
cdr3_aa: CASSFLGGAGITEAFF
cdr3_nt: TGTGCCAGCAGTTTTTTAGGGGGCGCAGGTATCACTGAAGCTTTCTTT

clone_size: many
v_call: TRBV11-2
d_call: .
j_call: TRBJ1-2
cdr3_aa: CASSLQGGRGDGYTF
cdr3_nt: TGTGCCAGCAGCTTACAAGGCGGCAGGGGCGATGGCTACACCTTC

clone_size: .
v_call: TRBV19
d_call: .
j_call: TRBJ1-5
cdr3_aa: CASKDQGQVNQPQHF
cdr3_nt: TGTGCCAGTAAAGATCAGGGGCAGGTTAATCAGCCCCAGCATTTT

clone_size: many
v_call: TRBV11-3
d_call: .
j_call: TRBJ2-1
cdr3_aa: CASSGDSYNEQFF
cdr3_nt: TGTGCCAGCAGCGGTGATTCCTACAATGAGCAGTTCTTC

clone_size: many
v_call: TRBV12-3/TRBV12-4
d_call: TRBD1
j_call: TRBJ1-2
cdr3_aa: CASTLTGINYGYTF
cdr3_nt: TGTGCCAGCACCCTGACAGGGATTAACTATGGCTACACCTTC

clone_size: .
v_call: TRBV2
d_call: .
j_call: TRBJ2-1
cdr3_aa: CASSGGRGLYNEQFF
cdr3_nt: TGTGCCAGCAGTGGTGGTAGGGGACTCTACAATGAGCAGTTCTTC

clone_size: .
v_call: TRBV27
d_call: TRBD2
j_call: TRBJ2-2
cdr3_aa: CASSLYGGAGGELFF
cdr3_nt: TGTGCCAGCAGTTTATACGGGGGGGCAGGCGGGGAGCTGTTTTTT

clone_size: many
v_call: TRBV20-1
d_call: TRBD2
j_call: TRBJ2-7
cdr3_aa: CSARTSGRGYEQYF
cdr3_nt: TGCAGTGCTAGGACTAGCGGGAGAGGGTACGAGCAGTACTTC

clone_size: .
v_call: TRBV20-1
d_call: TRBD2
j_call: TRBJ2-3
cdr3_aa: CSADGRTIAGSTDTQYF
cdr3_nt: TGCAGTGCAGATGGACGGACCATAGCGGGGAGCACAGATACGCAGTATTTT

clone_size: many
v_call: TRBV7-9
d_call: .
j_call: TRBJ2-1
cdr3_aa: CASSQTVYNEQFF
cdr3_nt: TGTGCCAGCAGCCAGACAGTATACAATGAGCAGTTCTTC

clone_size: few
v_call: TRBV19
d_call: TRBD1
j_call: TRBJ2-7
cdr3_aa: CASSVRDSTYEQYF
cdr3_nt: TGTGCCAGTAGTGTCCGGGACAGCACCTACGAGCAGTACTTC

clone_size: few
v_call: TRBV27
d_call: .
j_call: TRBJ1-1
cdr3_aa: CASSFPGGDTEAFF
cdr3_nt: TGTGCCAGCAGTTTCCCCGGGGGGGACACTGAAGCTTTCTTT

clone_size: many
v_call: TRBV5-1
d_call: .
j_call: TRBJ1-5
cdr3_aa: CASSLDDRINQPQHF
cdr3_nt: TGCGCCAGCAGCTTGGATGACAGGATCAATCAGCCCCAGCATTTT

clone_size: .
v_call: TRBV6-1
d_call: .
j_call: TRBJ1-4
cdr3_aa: CASTGGGEKLFF
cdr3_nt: TGTGCCAGCACGGGGGGAGGGGAAAAACTGTTTTTT

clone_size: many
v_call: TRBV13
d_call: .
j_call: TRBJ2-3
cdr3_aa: CASSPPMVGSDTQYF
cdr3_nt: TGTGCCAGCAGCCCACCCATGGTAGGCTCAGATACGCAGTATTTT

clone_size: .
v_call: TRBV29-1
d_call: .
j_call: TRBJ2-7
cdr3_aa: CSVKLYLTTNYERYF
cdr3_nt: TGCAGCGTCAAACTGTACCTTACTACAAACTACGAGCGGTACTTC

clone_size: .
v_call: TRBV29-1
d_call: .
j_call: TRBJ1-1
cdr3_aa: CSVEGGDTEDFF
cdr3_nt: TGCAGCGTTGAGGGGGGGGACACTGAAGATTTCTTT

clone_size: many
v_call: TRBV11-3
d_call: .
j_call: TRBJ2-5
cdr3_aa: CASSSRGIGKTQYF
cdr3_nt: TGTGCCAGCAGCTCGAGGGGAATAGGGAAGACCCAGTACTTC

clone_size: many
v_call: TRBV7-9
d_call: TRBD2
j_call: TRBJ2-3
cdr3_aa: CASSSGMKREPPDTQYF
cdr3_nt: TGTGCCAGCAGCTCCGGAATGAAGCGGGAGCCCCCAGATACGCAGTATTTT

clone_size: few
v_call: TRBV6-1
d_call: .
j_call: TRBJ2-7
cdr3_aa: CASSPGVGNEQYF
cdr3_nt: TGTGCCAGCAGTCCAGGGGTCGGGAACGAGCAGTACTTC

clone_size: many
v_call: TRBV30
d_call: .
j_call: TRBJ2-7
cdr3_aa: CAWSQGFAYEQYF
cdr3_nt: TGTGCCTGGAGTCAGGGGTTCGCCTACGAGCAGTACTTC

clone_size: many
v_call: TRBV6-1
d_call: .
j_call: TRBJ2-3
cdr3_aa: CASRPTGTDTQYF
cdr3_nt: TGTGCCAGCAGGCCCACAGGCACAGATACGCAGTATTTT

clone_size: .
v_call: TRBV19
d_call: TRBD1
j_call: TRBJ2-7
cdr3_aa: CASIDGTGNSYEQYF
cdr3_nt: TGTGCCAGTATAGACGGGACAGGGAACTCCTACGAGCAGTACTTC

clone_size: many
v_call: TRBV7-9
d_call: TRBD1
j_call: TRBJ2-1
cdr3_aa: CAIEGTAGEQFF
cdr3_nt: TGTGCCATTGAAGGGACAGCTGGTGAGCAGTTCTTC

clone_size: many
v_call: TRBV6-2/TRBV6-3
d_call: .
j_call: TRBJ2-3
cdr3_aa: CASTRPSTGATDTQYF
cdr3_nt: TGTGCCAGCACCCGCCCATCGACTGGGGCCACAGATACGCAGTATTTT

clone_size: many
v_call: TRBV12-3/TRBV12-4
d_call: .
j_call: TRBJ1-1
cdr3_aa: CASSRRTMNTEAFF
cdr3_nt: TGTGCCAGCAGTAGGAGGACCATGAACACTGAAGCTTTCTTT

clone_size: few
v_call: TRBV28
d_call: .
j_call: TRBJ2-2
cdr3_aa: CASSFPQSTGELLF
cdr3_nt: TGTGCCAGCAGTTTCCCCCAGAGCACCGGGGAGCTGCTTTTT

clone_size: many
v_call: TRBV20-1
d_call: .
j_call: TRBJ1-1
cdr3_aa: CSATPGDTEAFF
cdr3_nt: TGCAGTGCTACACCAGGCGACACTGAAGCTTTCTTT

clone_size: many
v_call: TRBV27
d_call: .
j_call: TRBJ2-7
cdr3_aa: CASGRLTDEQYF
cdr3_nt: TGTGCCAGCGGGAGGTTGACGGACGAGCAGTACTTC

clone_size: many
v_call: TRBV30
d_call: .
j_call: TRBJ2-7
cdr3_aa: CAWSVLRGEQYF
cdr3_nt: TGTGCCTGGAGTGTACTAAGGGGGGAGCAGTACTTC

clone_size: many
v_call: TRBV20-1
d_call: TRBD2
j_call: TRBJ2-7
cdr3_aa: CSVPTSGFYEQYF
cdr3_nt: TGCAGTGTTCCGACTAGCGGGTTCTACGAGCAGTACTTC

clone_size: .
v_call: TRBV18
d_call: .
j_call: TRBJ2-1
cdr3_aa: CASSPGFGNNEQFF
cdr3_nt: TGTGCCAGCTCACCGGGGTTTGGAAACAATGAGCAGTTCTTC

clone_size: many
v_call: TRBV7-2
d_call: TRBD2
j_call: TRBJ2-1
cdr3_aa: CASSPEAGESYNEQFF
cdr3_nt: TGTGCCAGCAGCCCCGAAGCGGGAGAGTCCTACAATGAGCAGTTCTTC

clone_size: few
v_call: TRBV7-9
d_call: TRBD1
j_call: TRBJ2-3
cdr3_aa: CASSPDRVAQYF
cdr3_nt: TGTGCCAGCAGCCCCGACAGGGTGGCGCAGTATTTT

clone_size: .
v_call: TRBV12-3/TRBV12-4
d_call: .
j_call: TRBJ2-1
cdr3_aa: CASSPYGGGEGNEQFF
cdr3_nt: TGTGCCAGCAGCCCTTATGGCGGGGGCGAAGGCAATGAGCAGTTCTTC